The next 25 T cell receptor beta chains were all read from a single sample in a study of naive and memory T cell subsets. Both TRBC1 and TRBC2 were covered by a beta constant-region primer of two equimolar oligonucleotides. Ligated cDNA was amplified by four rounds of PCR with nested alpha and beta constant-region primers and SP2. TCRdb reprocessed the UMI-ligation and nested PCR reads via MiXCR and lists one record per CDR3 protein. The top ten hold 1.2% of the sample, which has about 82,000 distinct CDR3 sequences, approximately 10% seen once. Sequencing was done on a sample of naive CD8+ T cells from blood. The receptors originated from a human donor in good health.

J is TRBJ2-7 and V is TRBV20-1; 7 positions agree with TRBD1. Germline CDR1 is DFQATT and CDR2 is SNEGSKA (reference sequence). Trimming cost V 5 bases and J 0 bases; bases outside gene matches: 10. The CDR3 loop spans 15 amino acids. This chain's CDR3 is CSADSLDRASYEQYF. The CDR3 DNA reads as TGCAGTGCTGATTCCCTAGACAGGGCCTCCTACGAGCAGTACTTC.

This clonotype was counted between two and nine times. V and J are TRBV9 and TRBJ2-1, with TRBD2 matching 11 bases. Per germline, CDR1 SGDLS and CDR2 YYNGEE. The length of the CDR3 is 17 residues. Trimming removed 0 bases from V and 5 bases from J; junction bases left unmatched: 7. The CDR3 DNA follows: TGTGCCAGCAGCGTAGGTCCCATAGCGGGAGGGGACAATGAGCAGTTCTTC. It codes for CASSVGPIAGGDNEQFF.

This clonotype was seen a few times. This chain uses TRBV4-2 with TRBJ2-7; 8 bases line up with TRBD2. J lost 5 bases, V lost 3 bases, and 3 bases had no gene match. The CDR3 spans 13 residues. From germline, CDR1 is LGHNA and CDR2 YNFKEQ. In DNA form, the CDR3 reads TGTGCCAGCAGCCAGACGCGGGGGGACGAGCAGTACTTC. Its translation: CASSQTRGDEQYF.

This clonotype has a count of ten or more. The V gene is TRBV7-2, the J gene TRBJ2-5; D is possibly TRBD2 (5 bases). The germline V gene has CDR1 SGHTA and CDR2 FQGNSA. CDR3 length: 13 amino acids. The V end lost 4 bases, the J end lost 5 bases, and 11 bases lay between the germline ends. The CDR3 here is CASSSPGYETQYF. In nucleotides, the CDR3 is TGTGCCAGCAGCTCCCCGGGGTACGAGACCCAGTACTTC.

This clonotype has a handful of counts. The genes are TRBV4-1 and TRBJ2-7; possible D gene TRBD1, 6 bases. Trimming removed 4 bases from V and 4 bases from J, with 17 bases in between. This CDR3 is 15 amino acids long. Germline CDR1 and CDR2: MGHRA and YSYEKL. CDR3 residues: CASSPTDSPLYEQYF. The CDR3 DNA reads as TGCGCCAGCAGCCCGACGGACAGCCCCCTGTACGAGCAGTACTTC.

This clonotype turned up a few times. The CDR3 sequence: CAISESWTSGGNNEQFF. In nucleotides, the CDR3 is TGTGCCATCAGTGAGTCGTGGACTAGCGGAGGGAACAATGAGCAGTTCTTC. The chain uses TRBV10-3 and TRBJ2-1, with 10 bases that match TRBD2. Looked up from germline, CDR1 is ENHRY and CDR2 is SYGVKD. The junction had 7 bases not matched to a gene; V was cut back by 0 bases and J by 5 bases. The CDR3 runs to 17 residues.

This clonotype has a count of ten or more. This chain connects TRBV7-6 to TRBJ2-1; D assignment may be TRBD1 or TRBD2 (5 bases each). Germline CDR1 reads SGHVS; CDR2 reads FNYEAQ. The CDR3 length is 15 residues. Trimming stripped 3 bases from V and 6 bases from J, with 15 bases between. The CDR3 region is CASSLGPQTPNEQFF. CDR3 nucleotide sequence: TGTGCCAGCAGCTTGGGACCACAGACCCCCAATGAGCAGTTCTTC.

At least ten counts were recorded for this clonotype. The V call is TRBV24-1, the J call TRBJ2-1; 9 bases align to TRBD2. The CDR3 is 17 amino acids. J lost 0 bases, V lost 9 bases, and 11 bases had no gene match. Germline V gene lookup returns CDR1 KGHDR and CDR2 SFDVKD. The CDR3 sequence: CATVPGLAGYSYNEQFF. CDR3 nucleotides: TGTGCCACCGTACCGGGGCTAGCGGGATACTCCTACAATGAGCAGTTCTTC.

This clonotype came up a few times. This rearrangement joins TRBV28 to TRBJ2-1, with TRBD2 identical over 8 bases. With 3 bases clipped from V and 8 bases from J, the junction kept 6 bases outside the gene matches. Germline V gene sequence: CDR1 MDHEN, CDR2 SYDVKM. This CDR3 has 14 amino acids. The CDR3 here is CASSFPGRVDEQFF. In DNA form, the CDR3 reads TGTGCCAGCAGTTTTCCCGGGAGGGTGGATGAGCAGTTCTTC.

This clonotype was found a few times. The V gene is TRBV11-2, the J gene TRBJ2-1; D gene unclear. The CDR3 is made up of 12 amino acids. CDR1 is SGHAT and CDR2 is FQNNGV in the germline V gene. V dropped 2 bases and J dropped 6 bases, with 5 bases sitting between them. CDR3 sequence reads: CASSLWRNEQFF. The DNA for the CDR3 is TGTGCCAGCAGCTTATGGCGCAATGAGCAGTTCTTC.

Many counts were recorded for this clonotype. This chain links TRBV12-3 or TRBV12-4 with TRBJ1-2; TRBD1 matches at 11 bases. After removal of 3 bases from V and 8 bases from J, the junction contained 5 bases not matched to a gene. This CDR3 is built from 14 residues. This chain's CDR3 is CASSLGTGGRGYTF. The CDR3 DNA reads as TGTGCCAGCAGTTTGGGGACAGGGGGTAGAGGCTACACCTTC.

This clonotype has just a few counts. The rearrangement joins TRBV27 to TRBJ2-3; either TRBD1 or TRBD2 may supply D (5 bases each). This CDR3 region has 12 residues. Trimming cost V 10 bases and J 4 bases, with 12 bases left between them. The V gene's germline CDR1 is MNHEY and CDR2 SMNVEV (reference sequence). The CDR3 here is CAIGAGADTQYF. The CDR3 DNA sequence: TGTGCCATCGGGGCCGGCGCAGATACGCAGTATTTT.

This clonotype was seen a few times. The rearrangement joins TRBV28 to TRBJ2-1, with 8 positions matching TRBD2. The germline gives CDR1 MDHEN, CDR2 SYDVKM. V dropped 4 bases and J dropped 3; count of bases not matched to a gene: 11. CDR3 length: 17 amino acids. As DNA, the CDR3 is TGTGCCAGCAGTTCCTTACGCGGGGGGTTACACTACAATGAGCAGTTCTTC. This translates into CASSSLRGGLHYNEQFF.

This clonotype was counted many times. The rearrangement joins TRBV28 to TRBJ1-2, with D possibly TRBD1 on 5 matching bases. Germline V gene lookup returns CDR1 MDHEN and CDR2 SYDVKM. The V end lost 3 bases, the J end lost 4 bases, and 9 bases lay between the germline ends. The CDR3 consists of 13 residues. CDR3 nucleotides: TGTGCCAGCAGTTTGCGAGGGGCCTATGGCTACACCTTC. Amino acid sequence: CASSLRGAYGYTF.

This clonotype was seen a handful of times. The chain employs TRBV6-6 and TRBJ2-2; no firm D call. The V and J ends lost 0 bases and 5 bases respectively, with 10 bases between them. Germline assignment: CDR1 MNHNY and CDR2 SVGAGI (reference sequence). The CDR3 is made up of 15 amino acids. CDR3 in amino acids: CASSYSRSGTGELFF. The CDR3 DNA reads as TGTGCCAGCAGTTACTCGAGATCTGGGACCGGGGAGCTGTTTTTT.

This clonotype was detected ten times or more. The rearrangement links TRBV29-1 to TRBJ2-7; 7 bases are a match to TRBD1. The length of the CDR3 is 12 residues. The junction had 5 bases not matched to a gene; V was cut back by 4 bases and J by 5 bases. The V gene's germline CDR1 is SQVTM and CDR2 ANQGSEA. The CDR3 sequence: CSVGVQGNEQYF. CDR3 DNA: TGCAGCGTTGGTGTACAGGGGAACGAGCAGTACTTC.

The V call is TRBV5-1, the J call TRBJ2-1; D possibly corresponds to TRBD1 (6 bases). Germline lookup yields CDR1 SGHRS and CDR2 YFSETQ. Trimming cost V 3 bases and J 8 bases, with 15 bases left between them. CDR3 length: 14 amino acids. CDR3 sequence reads: CASSSSQGSDEQFF. Written as DNA, the CDR3 is TGCGCCAGCAGCTCTTCACAGGGCAGCGATGAGCAGTTCTTC. The full variable domain, in which reference TRBV5-1 and TRBJ2-1 provide the parts outside the CDR3, is KAGVTQTPRYLIKTRGQQVTLSCSPISGHRSVSWYQQTPGQGLQFLFEYFSETQRNKGNFPGRFSGRQFSNSRSEMNVSTLELGDSALYLCASSSSQGSDEQFFGPGTRLTVL.

This clonotype was counted many times. V gene TRBV7-9 combines with J gene TRBJ2-7; 8 positions agree with TRBD1. Germline values: CDR1 SEHNR, CDR2 FQNEAQ (reference sequence). With 4 bases clipped from V and 3 bases from J, the junction kept 5 bases outside the gene matches. This CDR3 region has 14 residues. CDR3: CASSSGQVIYEQYF. The CDR3 DNA reads as TGTGCCAGCAGCTCGGGACAGGTGATCTACGAGCAGTACTTC.

Ten or more counts support this clonotype. J is TRBJ2-2 and V is TRBV9; 7 positions agree with TRBD2. Trimming cost V 0 bases and J 2 bases; bases outside gene matches: 1. The CDR3 spans 15 residues. Germline V lookup: CDR1 SGDLS, CDR2 YYNGEE. The CDR3 bases are TGTGCCAGCAGCGTAGCAGCGGGAAACACCGGGGAGCTGTTTTTT. Translating it yields CASSVAAGNTGELFF.

This clonotype has only a few counts. The chain links TRBV12-3 or TRBV12-4 to TRBJ2-1; D assignment may be TRBD1 or TRBD2 (5 bases each). Trimming took off 6 bases at V and 11 bases at J, with 17 bases between the two ends. The length of the CDR3 is 13 residues. CDR3 sequence: CASSTLGTDKQFF. The DNA of the CDR3 is TGTGCCAGCAGCACACTGGGGACGGATAAGCAGTTCTTC.

This clonotype was counted at least ten times. The rearrangement links TRBV11-2 to TRBJ2-3; D call uncertain. The CDR3 consists of 12 residues. Germline V CDR1 and CDR2: SGHAT, FQNNGV. V lost 2 bases and J lost 4, with 4 bases in between. CDR3 nucleotide sequence: TGTGCCAGCAGCTTATTCGCAGATACGCAGTATTTT. It codes for CASSLFADTQYF.

This chain connects TRBV10-3 to TRBJ2-7, with TRBD2 matching 14 bases. The V and J ends lost 4 bases and 1 base, in that order; junction bases with no gene match: 0. Germline V lookup: CDR1 ENHRY, CDR2 SYGVKD. The CDR3 loop spans 15 amino acids. CDR3 in DNA: TGTGCCATCAGTGGGACTAGCGGGAGGTCCTACGAGCAGTACTTC. Its translation is CAISGTSGRSYEQYF.

This clonotype has a handful of counts. The chain uses TRBV27 and TRBJ1-4; a weak D match, TRBD1 (5 bases). Trimming cost V 5 bases and J 3 bases, with 19 bases left between them. The CDR3 loop spans 17 amino acids. The V gene's germline CDR1 is MNHEY and CDR2 SMNVEV (reference sequence). In DNA, the CDR3 is TGTGCCAGCAGTCCCCGCTGGGGGGAGAGGGCTAATGAAAAACTGTTTTTT. Protein product: CASSPRWGERANEKLFF.

This clonotype was recorded at least ten times. The chain carries TRBV29-1 and TRBJ1-5; D is possibly TRBD1 (6 bases). The ends were cut back, 3 bases at V and 2 bases at J, with 8 bases in the middle. CDR3 size: 13 residues. CDR1 and CDR2 (germline): SQVTM, ANQGSEA. The chain's CDR3 is CSVERQGNQPQHF. The CDR3 nucleotides are TGCAGCGTTGAGAGACAGGGCAATCAGCCCCAGCATTTT.

There are many counts of this clonotype. The rearrangement joins TRBV6-6 to TRBJ2-1; 12 bases agree with TRBD2. CDR3 length equals 17 residues. Trimming cost V 1 base and J 7 bases; bases outside gene matches: 8. Germline values: CDR1 MNHNY, CDR2 SVGAGI (reference sequence). The CDR3 sequence: CASSYFRLAGEVNEQFF. CDR3 nucleotide sequence: TGTGCCAGCAGTTACTTCCGACTAGCGGGAGAGGTGAATGAGCAGTTCTTC.